A selection of T cell receptor beta chains follows, all from one sample in a study of beta chain features in type 1 diabetes. Profiled with immunoSEQ multiplex PCR; TCRdb holds only in-frame clones, not every one. The profile shows about 900,000 clones, roughly 15% of them singletons. Sequencing was performed on naive CD4+ T cells from blood. The source is a young woman in good health. CDR3s include the opening cysteine and the closing phenylalanine or tryptophan. The order of the fields is D gene, J gene, clone size, V gene, CDR3 protein, CDR3 DNA. A D gene is named only where the DNA matches it firmly. The size entry is marked missing in some rows and otherwise reads once, few, many or a size class.

>-|TRBJ1-4|few|TRBV15
CATSRVRSRLGNEKLFF
TGTGCCACCAGCAGAGTTAGGAGTAGGCTGGGGAATGAAAAACTGTTTTTT
>-|TRBJ2-3|-|TRBV9
CASSVRGLESTDTQYF
TGTGCCAGCAGCGTTAGGGGTTTGGAGAGCACAGATACGCAGTATTTT
>-|TRBJ2-1|-|TRBV11-2
CASSLASYNEQFF
TGTGCCAGCAGCTTGGCTTCGTACAATGAGCAGTTCTTC
>TRBD1|TRBJ2-7|-|TRBV5-1
CASSWQGATAYEQYF
TGCGCCAGCAGCTGGCAGGGGGCCACGGCCTACGAGCAGTACTTC
>TRBD1|TRBJ1-4|-|TRBV19
CASKSPGQRNEKLFF
TGTGCCAGCAAGAGCCCGGGACAGCGAAATGAAAAACTGTTTTTT
>-|TRBJ1-5|few|TRBV4-2
CASSQDLWQPQHF
TGTGCCAGCAGCCAAGATCTTTGGCAGCCCCAGCATTTT
>TRBD2|TRBJ2-2|-|TRBV2
CASRGGVAGVPGELFF
TGTGCCAGCAGGGGGGGTGTAGCGGGAGTTCCCGGGGAGCTGTTTTTT
>-|TRBJ2-5|-|TRBV7-8
CASSPREGALRETQYF
TGTGCCAGCAGCCCCCGGGAGGGGGCGCTTCGAGAGACCCAGTACTTC
>TRBD1|TRBJ1-5|-|TRBV27
CASSRTTGYSNQPQHF
TGTGCCAGCAGCCGTACGACAGGGTACAGCAATCAGCCCCAGCATTTT
>TRBD2|TRBJ2-1|-|TRBV7-9
CASSLVRISGPDRFF
TGTGCCAGCAGCTTAGTTCGGATTAGCGGGCCCGACCGGTTCTTC
>-|TRBJ2-3|few|TRBV29-1
CSTEVRQGHSTDTQYF
TGCAGCACCGAGGTCCGCCAGGGCCATAGCACAGATACGCAGTATTTT
>-|TRBJ2-7|few|TRBV5-1
CASSSFAGTYEQYF
TGCGCCAGCAGCTCTTTTGCCGGGACGTACGAGCAGTACTTC
>TRBD1|TRBJ2-7|few|TRBV5-1
CASSRGTRTGSYEQYF
TGCGCCAGCAGCCGGGGGACCAGGACAGGGTCCTACGAGCAGTACTTC
>TRBD2|TRBJ2-2|few|TRBV15
CATSRDLAGAGELFF
TGTGCCACCAGCAGAGATTTAGCGGGAGCCGGGGAGCTGTTTTTT
>-|TRBJ1-1|few|TRBV7-2
CASSLAKNLNTEAFF
TGTGCCAGCAGCTTAGCGAAGAACCTGAACACTGAAGCTTTCTTT
>-|TRBJ2-7|-|TRBV11-2
CASSGHRGGEQYF
TGTGCCAGCAGCGGCCACCGAGGGGGCGAGCAGTACTTC